The rows below give T cell receptor beta chains drawn from one sample of a study of control samples from healthy donors and cancer patients. Here immunoSEQ multiplex PCR was the method, and the copy in TCRdb shows in-frame clones only, minus some. The sample shows around 190,000 clones, around 87% of them seen only once. The source material was blood. These receptors all come from a woman between 45 and 60 years old in good health. Both conserved end residues are part of each CDR3. The order of the fields is V gene, D gene, J gene, clone size, CDR3 DNA, CDR3 protein. D genes are given only for firm matches. Expanded clones get a size class; other rows say once, few or many, or leave the size out.

>TRBV2|NA|TRBJ1-1|NA
TGTGCCAGCAGAGGGGAGTTCACTGAAGCTTTCTTT
CASRGEFTEAFF
>TRBV21-1|NA|TRBJ2-7|once
TGTGCCAGCAGCTCCCGGGACGAAAGGGACGGAACCGAGCAGTACTTC
CASSSRDERDGTEQYF
>TRBV28|NA|TRBJ2-7|NA
TGTGCCAGCAGTTTAGGAGGGTTGCTCAACGAGCAGTACTTC
CASSLGGLLNEQYF
>TRBV5-1|TRBD2|TRBJ2-3|NA
TGCGCCAGCAGCTTGGCCGTAGCGGGTGGCACAGATACGCAGTATTTT
CASSLAVAGGTDTQYF
>TRBV7-3|TRBD2|TRBJ2-5|few
TGTGCCAGCAGCCCCGGGACTAGCGGACAAGAGACCCAGTACTTC
CASSPGTSGQETQYF
>TRBV4-3|TRBD1|TRBJ1-2|NA
TGCGCCAGCAGCCAAGCCACCCGCCCCGGGACAGGGGATGGCTACACCTTC
CASSQATRPGTGDGYTF
>TRBV6-2/TRBV6-3|TRBD2|TRBJ2-7|NA
TGTGCCAGCAGTCGGGGCAGGGTCCCAGGCCCTAGCGGGGGCCTCGACGAGCAGTACTTC
CASSRGRVPGPSGGLDEQYF
>TRBV7-9|NA|TRBJ2-1|NA
TGTGCCAGCAGGACAGACTACAATGAGCAGTTCTTC
CASRTDYNEQFF
>TRBV27|NA|TRBJ1-1|NA
TGTGCCAGCGCCTTGGGAGGAGGACCCGAAATCTTT
CASALGGGPEIF
>TRBV4-2|NA|TRBJ1-1|NA
TGTGCCAGCAGCCAAGCCGCCGGGAGTAAGAACACTGAAGCTTTCTTT
CASSQAAGSKNTEAFF
>TRBV4-1|NA|TRBJ2-1|NA
TGCGCCAGCAGCCAAGATCGGCAGCCACCCGTTAATGAGCAGTTCTTC
CASSQDRQPPVNEQFF
>TRBV11-2|TRBD1|TRBJ2-2|NA
TGTGCCAGCAGCCTTCACAGGGGGCGCGACGGGGAGCTGTTTTTT
CASSLHRGRDGELFF
>TRBV7-3|TRBD2|TRBJ2-5|NA
TGTGCCAGCAGCTTAGGACTAGCGCCACAAGAGGCCCAGTACTTC
CASSLGLAPQEAQYF
>TRBV7-2|NA|TRBJ1-2|once
TGTGCCAGCAGCTTACGCAGCCCCGAGAGAGGCTACACCTTC
CASSLRSPERGYTF
>TRBV18|NA|TRBJ1-5|once
TGTGCCAGCTCACCCTCCACAGTAGCGGGAAGCAATCAGCCCCAGCATTTT
CASSPSTVAGSNQPQHF
>TRBV12-3/TRBV12-4|TRBD1|TRBJ1-2|NA
TGTGCCAGCAGTCCTGGGACAGTCTATGGCTACACCTTC
CASSPGTVYGYTF
>TRBV30|TRBD1|TRBJ1-2|NA
TGTGCCTGGATTCTAAAGGGACAGGCCACATCCTATGGCTACACCTTC
CAWILKGQATSYGYTF
>TRBV28|NA|TRBJ2-7|NA
TGTGCCAGCACGCGTCCAGCCCCCCCCTACGAGCAGTACTTC
CASTRPAPPYEQYF
>TRBV7-9|TRBD2|TRBJ2-7|NA
TGTGCCAGCAACTCGACTAGCGGTCCCTACGAGCAGTACTTC
CASNSTSGPYEQYF
>TRBV28|NA|TRBJ2-3|NA
TGTGCCAGCAGTTTACCCGCGATGGGCTCTAGCACAGATACGCAGTATTTT
CASSLPAMGSSTDTQYF
>TRBV6-5|NA|TRBJ2-2|NA
TGTGCCAGCAGTTACGACAGCGACCGGGGTAACGGGGAGCTGTTTTTT
CASSYDSDRGNGELFF
>TRBV23-1|TRBD2|TRBJ2-2|NA
TGCGCCAGCAGTCAATCGAGGGCTAGCGGGAGTCTTGGGTCCGGGGAGCTGTTTTTT
CASSQSRASGSLGSGELFF
>TRBV19|NA|TRBJ1-6|NA
TGTGCCAGTAGTCACAAGAGGGGCAGGAGCTCCTATAATTCACCCCTCCACTTT
CASSHKRGRSSYNSPLHF
>TRBV29-1|TRBD2|TRBJ2-1|NA
TGCAGCGTTGTGGCAAGCGGGAGTTACAATGAGCAGTTCTTC
CSVVASGSYNEQFF
>TRBV15|NA|TRBJ1-4|once
TGTGCCACCAGCAGAGATAGGTTGGGGAAACTGTTTTTT
CATSRDRLGKLFF
>TRBV3-1/TRBV3-2|NA|TRBJ1-6|NA
TGTGCCAGCAGCCAAGTAGGGACCGGGAATTCACCCCTCCACTTT
CASSQVGTGNSPLHF
>TRBV5-6|TRBD2|TRBJ2-5|NA
TGTGCCAGCAGCTTGGGACTAGCCGTTGAGACCCAGTACTTC
CASSLGLAVETQYF
>TRBV7-9|TRBD2|TRBJ2-5|NA
TGTGCCAGCGGGCTGCCCGCGGCGGGGGAAGAGACCCAGTACTTC
CASGLPAAGEETQYF
>TRBV4-3|NA|TRBJ1-5|NA
TGCGCCAGCAGCCAAGACAGGCTTCTTAGCAATCAGCCCCAGCATTTT
CASSQDRLLSNQPQHF
>TRBV28|TRBD1|TRBJ2-5|NA
TGTGCCAGCAGTTCCCCGACAGGGGGCACGGAGACCCAGTACTTC
CASSSPTGGTETQYF
>TRBV29-1|NA|TRBJ2-5|NA
TGCAGCGTTGAAGATTGGGCCCAGTACTTC
CSVEDWAQYF
>TRBV2|NA|TRBJ1-5|NA
TGTGCCAGCATTGGGGGTTTAGCGAGCAATCAGCCCCAGCATTTT
CASIGGLASNQPQHF
>TRBV30|NA|TRBJ1-1|NA
TGTGCCTGGAGTGTACCTGGGAACACTGAAGCTTTCTTT
CAWSVPGNTEAFF
>TRBV9|NA|TRBJ1-6|NA
TGTGCCAGCAGCGAGGGGCCGGGGGGTCCTAATAATTCACCCCTCCACTTT
CASSEGPGGPNNSPLHF
>TRBV7-9|TRBD2|TRBJ2-3|NA
TGTGCCAGCAGCTTCGTCAGCGGGAGGGGGAAAGATACGCAGTATTTT
CASSFVSGRGKDTQYF
>TRBV29-1|NA|TRBJ1-4|NA
TGCAGCGTTGAAGACAAACAAAGGGGAAAACTGTTTTTT
CSVEDKQRGKLFF
>TRBV21-1|NA|TRBJ1-6|NA
TGTGCCAGCAGCAAACGGGGACTAAACAATTCACCCCTCCACTTT
CASSKRGLNNSPLHF
>TRBV5-5|NA|TRBJ1-4|NA
TGTGCCAGCAGCTTTCCGGGGGCGGGGGAAAAACTGTTTTTT
CASSFPGAGEKLFF